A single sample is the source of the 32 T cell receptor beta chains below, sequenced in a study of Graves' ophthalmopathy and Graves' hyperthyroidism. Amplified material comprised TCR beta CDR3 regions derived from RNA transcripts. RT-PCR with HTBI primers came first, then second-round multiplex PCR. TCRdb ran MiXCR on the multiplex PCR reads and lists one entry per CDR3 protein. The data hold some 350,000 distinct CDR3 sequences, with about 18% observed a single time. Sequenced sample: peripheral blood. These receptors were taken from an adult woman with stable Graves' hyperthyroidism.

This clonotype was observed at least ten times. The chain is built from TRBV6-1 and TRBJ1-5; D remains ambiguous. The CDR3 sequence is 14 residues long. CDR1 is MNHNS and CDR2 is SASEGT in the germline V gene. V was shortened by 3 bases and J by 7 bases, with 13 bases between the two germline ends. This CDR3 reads CASSDPTRSQPQHF. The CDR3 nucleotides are TGTGCCAGCAGTGACCCGACAAGGAGCCAGCCCCAGCATTTT.

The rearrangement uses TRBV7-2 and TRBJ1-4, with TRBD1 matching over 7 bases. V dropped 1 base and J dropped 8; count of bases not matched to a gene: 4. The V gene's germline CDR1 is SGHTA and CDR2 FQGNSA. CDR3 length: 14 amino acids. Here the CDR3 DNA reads TGTGCCAGCAGCTTAGACAGGGGATCCGAAAAACTGTTTTTT. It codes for CASSLDRGSEKLFF.

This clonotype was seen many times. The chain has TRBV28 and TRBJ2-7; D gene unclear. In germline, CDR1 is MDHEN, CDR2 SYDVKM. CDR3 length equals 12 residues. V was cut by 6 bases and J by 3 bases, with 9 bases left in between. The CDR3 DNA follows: TGTGCCAGCAGCCCCTGGGGCTACGAGCAGTACTTC. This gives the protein CASSPWGYEQYF.

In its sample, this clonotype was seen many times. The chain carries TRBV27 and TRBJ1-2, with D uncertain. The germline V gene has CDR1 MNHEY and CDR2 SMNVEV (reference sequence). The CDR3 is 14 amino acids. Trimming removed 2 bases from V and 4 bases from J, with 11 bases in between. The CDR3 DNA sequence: TGTGCCAGCAGTTTAAATCCCTTTTCCTATGGCTACACCTTC. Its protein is CASSLNPFSYGYTF.

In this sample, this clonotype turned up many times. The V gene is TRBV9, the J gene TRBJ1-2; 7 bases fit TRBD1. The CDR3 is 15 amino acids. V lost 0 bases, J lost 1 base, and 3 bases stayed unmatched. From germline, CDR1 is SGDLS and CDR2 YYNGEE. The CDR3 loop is CASSVGDRDNYGYTF. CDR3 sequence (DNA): TGTGCCAGCAGCGTAGGCGACAGGGATAACTATGGCTACACCTTC.

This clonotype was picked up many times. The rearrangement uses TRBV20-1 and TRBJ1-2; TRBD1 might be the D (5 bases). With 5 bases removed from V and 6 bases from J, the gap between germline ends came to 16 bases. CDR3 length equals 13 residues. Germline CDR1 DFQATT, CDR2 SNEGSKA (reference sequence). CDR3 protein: CSALGGGKDGYTF. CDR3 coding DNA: TGCAGTGCTCTCGGGGGGGGTAAGGATGGCTACACCTTC.

CDR3 in DNA: TGCGCCAGCAGCCCAGATAACCGCCGGGACTTTTCCTACGAGCAGTACTTC. It codes for CASSPDNRRDFSYEQYF. The chain has TRBV4-1 and TRBJ2-7; TRBD2 is a possible D gene (6 bases). V was shortened by 4 bases and J by 1 base, with 20 bases between the two germline ends. The germline V gene has CDR1 MGHRA and CDR2 YSYEKL. This CDR3 has 17 residues.

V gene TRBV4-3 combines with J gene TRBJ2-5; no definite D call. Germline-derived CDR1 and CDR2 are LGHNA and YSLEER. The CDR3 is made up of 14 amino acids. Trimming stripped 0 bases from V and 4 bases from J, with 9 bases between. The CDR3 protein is CASSQDISSETQYF. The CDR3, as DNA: TGCGCCAGCAGCCAAGACATTAGCTCAGAGACCCAGTACTTC.

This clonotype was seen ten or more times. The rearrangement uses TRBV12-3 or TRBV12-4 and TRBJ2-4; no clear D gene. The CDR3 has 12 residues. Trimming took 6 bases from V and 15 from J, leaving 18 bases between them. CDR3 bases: TGTGCCAGCAGCGCGTCCCAGCAAAACTTGTACTTC. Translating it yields CASSASQQNLYF.

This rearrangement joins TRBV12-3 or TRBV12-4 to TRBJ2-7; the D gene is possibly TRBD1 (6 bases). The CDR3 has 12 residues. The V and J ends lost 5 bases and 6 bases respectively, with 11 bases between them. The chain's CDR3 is CASSPTGLEQYF. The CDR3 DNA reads TGTGCCAGCAGTCCAACAGGGCTCGAGCAGTACTTC.

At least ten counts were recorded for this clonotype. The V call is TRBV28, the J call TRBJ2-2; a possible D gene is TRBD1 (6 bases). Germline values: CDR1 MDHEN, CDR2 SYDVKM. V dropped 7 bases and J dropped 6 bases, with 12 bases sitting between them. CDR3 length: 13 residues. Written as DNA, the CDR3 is TGTGCCAGCAACGCTAGGGGGTCCGGGGAGCTGTTTTTT. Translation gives CASNARGSGELFF.

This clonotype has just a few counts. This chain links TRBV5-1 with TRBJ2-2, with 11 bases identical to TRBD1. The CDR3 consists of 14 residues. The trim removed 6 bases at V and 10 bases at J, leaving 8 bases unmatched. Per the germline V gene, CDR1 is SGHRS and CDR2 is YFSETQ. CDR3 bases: TGCGCCAGCACTGGACAGGGGGCCTCCGAGGAGCTGTTTTTT. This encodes CASTGQGASEELFF.

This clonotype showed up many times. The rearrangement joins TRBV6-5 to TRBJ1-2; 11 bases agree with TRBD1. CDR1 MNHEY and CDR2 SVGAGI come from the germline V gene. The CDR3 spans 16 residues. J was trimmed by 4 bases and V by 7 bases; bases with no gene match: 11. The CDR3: CASTPTSGTGGYGYTF. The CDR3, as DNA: TGTGCCAGCACCCCTACCAGCGGGACAGGGGGCTATGGCTACACCTTC.

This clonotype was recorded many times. The CDR3 is CASSLERYGNQPQHF. CDR3 sequence (DNA): TGTGCCAGCAGCTTGGAACGGTACGGCAATCAGCCCCAGCATTTT. This chain connects TRBV5-5 to TRBJ1-5, with D uncertain. Trimming removed 0 bases from V and 2 bases from J, with 9 bases in between. Germline CDR1 SGHKS, CDR2 YYEKEE (reference sequence). This CDR3 contains 15 residues.

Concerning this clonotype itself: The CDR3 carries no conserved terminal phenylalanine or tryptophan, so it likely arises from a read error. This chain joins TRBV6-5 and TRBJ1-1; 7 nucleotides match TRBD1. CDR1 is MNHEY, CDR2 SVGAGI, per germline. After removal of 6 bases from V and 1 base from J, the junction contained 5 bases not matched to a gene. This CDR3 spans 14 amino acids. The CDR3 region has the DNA TGTGCCAGCAGCTACGGGACAGCGAACACTGAAGCTTTCGTT. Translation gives CASSYGTANTEAFV.

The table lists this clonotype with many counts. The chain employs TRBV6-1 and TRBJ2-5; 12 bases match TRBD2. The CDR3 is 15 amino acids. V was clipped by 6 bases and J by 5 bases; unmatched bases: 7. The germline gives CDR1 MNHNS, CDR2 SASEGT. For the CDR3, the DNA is TGTGCCAGCAGCCCCCTAGCGGGAGGGGCGGAGACCCAGTACTTC. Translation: CASSPLAGGAETQYF.

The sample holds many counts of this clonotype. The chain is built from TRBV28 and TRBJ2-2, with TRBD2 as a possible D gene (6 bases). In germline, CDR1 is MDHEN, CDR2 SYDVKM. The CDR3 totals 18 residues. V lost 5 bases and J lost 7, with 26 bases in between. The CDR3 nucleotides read TGTGCCAGCAGTGGACCGAGGGGAGCGAGACTTAGCGGCGGGGAGCTGTTTTTT. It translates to CASSGPRGARLSGGELFF.

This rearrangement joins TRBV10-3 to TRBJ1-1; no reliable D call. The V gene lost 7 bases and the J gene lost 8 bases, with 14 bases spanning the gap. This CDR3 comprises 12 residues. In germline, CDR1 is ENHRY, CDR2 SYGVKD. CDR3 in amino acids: CAIMGTFGEAFF. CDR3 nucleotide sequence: TGTGCCATCATGGGTACGTTTGGCGAAGCTTTCTTT.

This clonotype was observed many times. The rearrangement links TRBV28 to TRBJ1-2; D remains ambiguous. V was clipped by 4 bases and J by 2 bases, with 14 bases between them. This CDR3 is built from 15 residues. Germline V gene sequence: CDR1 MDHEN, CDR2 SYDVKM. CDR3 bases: TGTGCCAGCAGTTCCCCGGGTGGGCCCAACTATGGCTACACCTTC. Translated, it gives CASSSPGGPNYGYTF.

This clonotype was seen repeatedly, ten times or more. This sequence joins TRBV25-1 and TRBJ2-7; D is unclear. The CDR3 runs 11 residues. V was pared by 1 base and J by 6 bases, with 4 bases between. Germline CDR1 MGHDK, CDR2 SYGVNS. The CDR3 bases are TGTGCCAGCAGTGAATCCCGCGAGCAGTACTTC. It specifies CASSESREQYF.

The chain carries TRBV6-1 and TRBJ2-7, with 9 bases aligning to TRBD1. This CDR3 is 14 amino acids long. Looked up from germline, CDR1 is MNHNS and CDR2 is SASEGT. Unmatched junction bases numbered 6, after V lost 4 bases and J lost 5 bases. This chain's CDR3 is CASSGQGVWDEQYF. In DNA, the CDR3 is TGTGCCAGCAGTGGACAGGGGGTGTGGGACGAGCAGTACTTC.

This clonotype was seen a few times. This CDR3 reads CASSRRGVDTGELFF. Here the CDR3 DNA reads TGTGCCAGCAGCCGGAGGGGGGTGGACACCGGGGAGCTGTTTTTT. The genes are TRBV6-1 and TRBJ2-2, with D possibly called TRBD1 or TRBD2 (6 bases each). V lost 6 bases, J lost 3 bases, and 14 bases lay in between. This CDR3 is 15 amino acids long. Germline V CDR1 and CDR2: MNHNS, SASEGT.

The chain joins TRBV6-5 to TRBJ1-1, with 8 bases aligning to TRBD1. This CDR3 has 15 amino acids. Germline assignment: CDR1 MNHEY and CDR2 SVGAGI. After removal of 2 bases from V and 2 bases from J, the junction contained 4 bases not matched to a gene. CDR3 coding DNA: TGTGCCAGCAGTTACGGAGACAGGGGTAACACTGAAGCTTTCTTT. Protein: CASSYGDRGNTEAFF.

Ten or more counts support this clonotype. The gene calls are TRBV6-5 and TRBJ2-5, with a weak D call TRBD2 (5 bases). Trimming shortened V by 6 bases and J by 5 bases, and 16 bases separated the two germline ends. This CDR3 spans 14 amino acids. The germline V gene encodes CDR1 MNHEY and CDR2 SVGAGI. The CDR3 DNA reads TGTGCCAGCAGGGGTCGGGCGCGGGCGGAGACCCAGTACTTC. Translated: CASRGRARAETQYF.

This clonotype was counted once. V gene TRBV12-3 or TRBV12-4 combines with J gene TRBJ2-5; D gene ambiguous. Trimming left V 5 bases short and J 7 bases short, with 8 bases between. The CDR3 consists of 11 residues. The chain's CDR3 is CASSRAGTQYF. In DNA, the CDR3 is TGTGCCAGCAGTCGGGCCGGGACCCAGTACTTC.

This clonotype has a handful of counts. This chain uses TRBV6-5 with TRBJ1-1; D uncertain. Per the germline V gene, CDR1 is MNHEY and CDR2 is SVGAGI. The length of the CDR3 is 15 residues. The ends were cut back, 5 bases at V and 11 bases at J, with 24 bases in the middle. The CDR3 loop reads CASSNPGGDVSGAFF. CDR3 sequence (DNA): TGTGCCAGCAGTAACCCCGGAGGAGATGTTAGCGGGGCTTTCTTT.

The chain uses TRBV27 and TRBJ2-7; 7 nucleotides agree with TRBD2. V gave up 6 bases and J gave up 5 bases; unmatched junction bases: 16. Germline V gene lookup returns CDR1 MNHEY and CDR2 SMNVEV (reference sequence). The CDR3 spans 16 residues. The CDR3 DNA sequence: TGTGCCAGCAGCCCTCTTAAAGCGGGACCGAGGGACGAGCAGTACTTC. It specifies CASSPLKAGPRDEQYF.

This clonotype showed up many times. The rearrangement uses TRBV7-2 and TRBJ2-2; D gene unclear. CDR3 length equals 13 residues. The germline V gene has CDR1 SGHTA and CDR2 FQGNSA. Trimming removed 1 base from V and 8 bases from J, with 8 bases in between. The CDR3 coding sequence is TGTGCCAGCAGCTTAGGAAGGCAGGGGGAGCTGTTTTTT. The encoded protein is CASSLGRQGELFF.

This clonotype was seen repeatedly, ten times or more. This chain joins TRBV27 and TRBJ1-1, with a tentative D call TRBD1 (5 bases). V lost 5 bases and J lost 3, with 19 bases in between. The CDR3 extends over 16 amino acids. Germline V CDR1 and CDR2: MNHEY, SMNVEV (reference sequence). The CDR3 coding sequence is TGTGCCAGCAGTCCCTCCCTCCAGACAGTTTACACTGAAGCTTTCTTT. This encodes CASSPSLQTVYTEAFF.

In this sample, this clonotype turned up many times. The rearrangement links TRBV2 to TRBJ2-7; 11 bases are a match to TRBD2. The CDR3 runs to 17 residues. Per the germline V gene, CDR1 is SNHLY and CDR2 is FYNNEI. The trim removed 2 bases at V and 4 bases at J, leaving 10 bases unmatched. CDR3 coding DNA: TGTGCCAGCAGTGAATCGGAGAGACTAGCGGGACGTTACGAGCAGTACTTC. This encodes CASSESERLAGRYEQYF. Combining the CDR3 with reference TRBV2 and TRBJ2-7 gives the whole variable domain EPEVTQTPSHQVTQMGQEVILRCVPISNHLYFYWYRQILGQKVEFLVSFYNNEISEKSEIFDDQFSVERPDGSNFTLKIRSTKLEDSAMYFCASSESERLAGRYEQYFGPGTRLTVT.

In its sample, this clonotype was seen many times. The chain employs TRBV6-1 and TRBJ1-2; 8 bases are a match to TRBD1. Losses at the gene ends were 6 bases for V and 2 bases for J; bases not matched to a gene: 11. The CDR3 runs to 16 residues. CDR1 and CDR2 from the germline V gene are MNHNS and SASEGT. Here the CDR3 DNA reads TGTGCCAGCAGCGAGGACAGGGACCGCATAAACTATGGCTACACCTTC. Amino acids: CASSEDRDRINYGYTF.

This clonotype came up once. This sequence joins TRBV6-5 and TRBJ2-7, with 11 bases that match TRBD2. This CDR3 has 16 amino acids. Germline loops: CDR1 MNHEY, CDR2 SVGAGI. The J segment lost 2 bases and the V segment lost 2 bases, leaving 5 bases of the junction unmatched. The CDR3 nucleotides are TGTGCCAGCAGTTACAAGGGGGGACTAGCGGCCTACGAGCAGTACTTC. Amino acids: CASSYKGGLAAYEQYF.